These 21 T cell receptor beta chains came from one sample sequenced in a study of CD8+CD57+ T cells in acquired aplastic anemia. Patients included in sequencing had previously demonstrated CD8+CD57+ cell expansion by flow cytometry. Genomic DNA served as template for TCR beta VDJ and CDR3 profiling. MiXCR was run by TCRdb on the reads, yielding one entry per CDR3 protein. The sample comprises under 500,000 distinct CDR3 sequences, about a third of which are singletons, and around 0.82% rests with the top ten. The specimen sequenced was sorted CD4+, CD8+, or CD8+CD57+ T cells (not recorded which) from PBMCs. The origin of the receptors is a human donor with aplastic anemia.

The V call is TRBV20-1, the J call TRBJ2-5; TRBD2 matches at 10 bases. The CDR3 length is 14 residues. Germline loops: CDR1 DFQATT, CDR2 SNEGSKA (reference sequence). V was clipped by 5 bases and J by 2 bases; unmatched bases: 5. CDR3 nucleotide sequence: TGCAGTGCTGGTCTAGCGGGAGTACAAGAGACCCAGTACTTC. Residues: CSAGLAGVQETQYF.

This clonotype was picked up many times. CDR3 amino acids: CASSGGVGGVTEAFF. The CDR3 nucleotides are TGTGCCAGCAGTGGTGGGGTAGGGGGCGTCACTGAAGCTTTCTTT. This chain uses TRBV2 with TRBJ1-1, with 7 bases fitting TRBD1. Trimming cost V 4 bases and J 4 bases; bases outside gene matches: 9. There are 15 residues in the CDR3. CDR1 SNHLY and CDR2 FYNNEI come from the germline V gene.

This clonotype was observed many times. The chain carries TRBV15 and TRBJ1-5; possibly TRBD1 for D (5 bases). Germline-derived CDR1 and CDR2 are LNHNV and YYDKDF (reference sequence). Trimming stripped 0 bases from V and 7 bases from J, with 25 bases between. The CDR3 spans 19 residues. CDR3 residues: CATSRETPDRGSWTQPQHF. The CDR3 nucleotides read TGTGCCACCAGCAGAGAAACCCCTGATCGGGGCAGTTGGACCCAGCCCCAGCATTTT.

This clonotype was recorded a few times. The chain is built from TRBV7-9 and TRBJ1-2; unclear D gene. Trimming shortened V by 3 bases and J by 4 bases, and 9 bases separated the two germline ends. The CDR3 covers 13 residues. Germline-derived CDR1 and CDR2 are SEHNR and FQNEAQ (reference sequence). The CDR3 spells CASSFNSLYGYTF. The CDR3 coding sequence is TGTGCCAGCAGCTTCAACAGCCTCTATGGCTACACCTTC.

This clonotype came up many times. This sequence joins TRBV29-1 and TRBJ1-5, with D perhaps matching TRBD1 (6 bases). Germline assignment: CDR1 SQVTM and CDR2 ANQGSEA. CDR3 size: 13 residues. The ends were cut back, 6 bases at V and 2 bases at J, with 11 bases in the middle. The CDR3 bases are TGCAGCGTCAACAGGGTCGGCAATCAGCCCCAGCATTTT. Amino acids: CSVNRVGNQPQHF.

This chain joins TRBV19 and TRBJ2-7; TRBD2 agrees at 9 bases. The length of the CDR3 is 14 residues. The V and J ends lost 9 bases and 6 bases, in that order; junction bases with no gene match: 12. In germline, CDR1 is LNHDA, CDR2 SQIVND (reference sequence). CDR3 coding DNA: TGTGCCAGCAGCCTAGCGGGGAGCCCTTTCGAGCAGTACTTC. It specifies CASSLAGSPFEQYF.

In its sample, this clonotype was seen once. The chain recombines TRBV24-1 with TRBJ2-1, with unresolved D. The germline gives CDR1 KGHDR, CDR2 SFDVKD. CDR3 length: 15 residues. Trimming stripped 3 bases from V and 0 bases from J, with 8 bases between. CDR3 nucleotides: TGTGCCACCAGTGATGTGCAGAGCTCCTACAATGAGCAGTTCTTC. Its translation: CATSDVQSSYNEQFF.

This rearrangement joins TRBV29-1 to TRBJ2-7; 7 nucleotides line up with TRBD1. The CDR3 contains 16 residues. The germline V gene has CDR1 SQVTM and CDR2 ANQGSEA. Trimming cost V 6 bases and J 3 bases; bases outside gene matches: 17. DNA for the CDR3: TGCAGCGTCACAGGGACAGCCGGGACACTCGGCTACGAGCAGTACTTC. Residues: CSVTGTAGTLGYEQYF.

This clonotype was detected ten times or more. CDR3 sequence: CASASWNGEQYF. In nucleotides, the CDR3 is TGTGCCAGCGCTTCGTGGAACGGCGAGCAGTACTTC. The rearrangement joins TRBV12-3 or TRBV12-4 to TRBJ2-7; D remains ambiguous. Trimming removed 8 bases at V and 6 bases at J, with 14 bases between. The CDR3 has 12 residues.

The J gene is TRBJ2-1, the V gene TRBV20-1; 9 nucleotides line up with TRBD1. The germline V gene has CDR1 DFQATT and CDR2 SNEGSKA (reference sequence). There are 14 residues in the CDR3. V lost 4 bases to trimming and J lost 7 bases; unmatched junction nucleotides: 8. This CDR3 reads CSATDRGEKNEQFF. CDR3 DNA sequence: TGCAGTGCTACAGACAGGGGGGAGAAGAATGAGCAGTTCTTC.

The chain carries TRBV10-3 and TRBJ1-5; no reliable D call. Germline values: CDR1 ENHRY, CDR2 SYGVKD. V gave up 10 bases and J gave up 7 bases, with 14 bases separating them. There are 12 residues in the CDR3. In DNA form, the CDR3 reads TGTGCCAGCACTTCGGGGATCCAGCCCCAGCATTTT. Its translation: CASTSGIQPQHF.

This chain uses TRBV4-1 with TRBJ2-3, with D maybe TRBD2 (6 bases). V was pared by 1 base and J by 7 bases, with 18 bases between. The CDR3 consists of 16 residues. CDR1 and CDR2 (germline): MGHRA, YSYEKL. The CDR3 region is CASSQVGLAPANTQYF. For the CDR3, the DNA is TGCGCCAGCAGCCAAGTCGGGCTAGCGCCTGCTAATACGCAGTATTTT.

The CDR3 DNA is TGTGCCAGCGGCCAGGGGGCGGTGCAGTACTTC. It specifies CASGQGAVQYF. The V call is TRBV6-2 or TRBV6-3, the J call TRBJ2-7; 8 nucleotides match TRBD1. Germline lookup yields CDR1 MNHEY and CDR2 SVGEGT. With V trimmed by 8 bases and J by 9 bases, 6 bases remained unmatched. The CDR3 covers 11 residues.

A word on this clonotype: A read error may explain this, as a much larger clone is one base away. V gene TRBV24-1 combines with J gene TRBJ1-5; 9 bases are a match to TRBD1. Germline assignment: CDR1 KGHDR and CDR2 SFDVKD. The CDR3 extends over 15 amino acids. V trimming: 12 bases; J trimming: 3 bases; junction bases outside the gene matches: 11. For the CDR3, the DNA is TGTGCCGGCAGCCAGGGACAGGGTAACAATCAGCCCCAGCATTTT. This translates into CAGSQGQGNNQPQHF.

This clonotype was seen only a few times. J is TRBJ1-5 and V is TRBV30, with a tentative D call TRBD1 (5 bases). The CDR3 runs to 14 residues. V dropped 0 bases and J dropped 3 bases, with 9 bases sitting between them. Germline CDR1 is GTSNPN and CDR2 is SVGIG (reference sequence). Here the CDR3 DNA reads TGTGCCTGGAGTGTAACCGGGGCCAATCAGCCCCAGCATTTT. Amino acids: CAWSVTGANQPQHF. The whole variable domain, filled in from reference TRBV30 and TRBJ1-5, reads SQTIHQWPATLVQPVGSPLSLECTVEGTSNPNLYWYRQAAGRGLQLLFYSVGIGQISSEVPQNLSASRPQDRQFILSSKKLLLSDSGFYLCAWSVTGANQPQHFGDGTRLSIL.

The J gene is TRBJ2-1, the V gene TRBV25-1; tentatively, D is TRBD2 (5 bases). Between the trimmed V and J ends, which lost 6 bases and 0 bases, there was a span of 15 bases. There are 16 residues in the CDR3. Per the germline V gene, CDR1 is MGHDK and CDR2 is SYGVNS. CDR3 in DNA: TGTGCCAGCAGCCAAGGCGGACTGAGCTCCTACAATGAGCAGTTCTTC. Protein sequence: CASSQGGLSSYNEQFF.

This clonotype showed up many times. The chain has TRBV19 and TRBJ2-7, with 8 positions matching TRBD1. CDR3 length: 13 residues. Germline loops: CDR1 LNHDA, CDR2 SQIVND (reference sequence). Trimming cost V 8 bases and J 2 bases; bases outside gene matches: 5. CDR3 in DNA: TGTGCCAGTGGGGGGACAGGTACCTACGAGCAGTACTTC. Amino acids: CASGGTGTYEQYF.

This clonotype has a count of ten or more. The chain has TRBV10-2 and TRBJ2-2; D gene ambiguous. The germline V gene has CDR1 WSHSY and CDR2 SAAADI. The CDR3 is made up of 14 amino acids. The ends were cut back, 4 bases at V and 2 bases at J, with 8 bases in the middle. As DNA, the CDR3 is TGCGCCAGCAGTGTTCTGGACAACACCGGGGAGCTGTTTTTT. It specifies CASSVLDNTGELFF.

This clonotype was detected a few times. The rearrangement joins TRBV18 to TRBJ1-2; D unresolved. Germline-derived CDR1 and CDR2 are KGHSH and LQKENI. Trimming removed 0 bases at V and 6 bases at J, with 8 bases between. The CDR3 runs 13 residues. The CDR3 region has the DNA TGTGCCAGCTCACCACCGGCGACGGATGGCTACACCTTC. Encoded protein: CASSPPATDGYTF.

This clonotype was seen at least ten times. CDR3 region: CSARDPFSSAAYEQYF. CDR3 nucleotides: TGCAGTGCTAGAGACCCCTTTAGTTCTGCCGCCTACGAGCAGTACTTC. The rearrangement joins TRBV20-1 to TRBJ2-7, with D unclear. Trimming removed 0 bases at V and 2 bases at J, with 17 bases between. Germline V gives CDR1 DFQATT, CDR2 SNEGSKA (reference sequence). The CDR3 is 16 amino acids.

This chain joins TRBV6-1 and TRBJ1-5, with a weak D call TRBD1 (6 bases). Trimming shortened V by 6 bases and J by 3 bases, and 15 bases separated the two germline ends. The CDR3 is 15 amino acids. Looked up from germline, CDR1 is MNHNS and CDR2 is SASEGT. CDR3 amino acids: CASSNRVWDNQPQHF. CDR3 bases: TGTGCCAGCAGCAACAGGGTTTGGGACAATCAGCCCCAGCATTTT.